This entry concerns a single T cell receptor beta chain. Its antigen remains unidentified. The data belong to a study of cytomegalovirus exposure and HLA in healthy donors. Study-wide context: Earlier, approximately 190 million T cells were analyzed, and some 120 million unique TCR beta sequences were found among them. Study observations and caveats: The study designated about 160 TCR beta chains cytomegalovirus-associated. In a later analysis, V- and J-gene trimming of beta chains associated with a DCLRE1C missense variant, replicated independently.

Primers included in the PCR were 60 Vbeta and 13 Jbeta primers. Clones were sequenced by immunoSEQ multiplex PCR, and TCRdb holds only the in-frame ones, with some missing. The data contain under 250,000 clones, more than 60% of them singletons. The CDR3 length is 14 residues. V lost 4 bases to trimming and J lost 6 bases; unmatched junction nucleotides: 10. From germline, CDR1 is SGHKS and CDR2 YYEKEE (reference sequence). This TCR came from a man aged 45-60 years in good health and CMV-seronegative. The sequencing input was PBMCs. The rearrangement uses TRBV5-5 and TRBJ2-7, with 7 positions matching TRBD1. CDR3 bases: TGTGCCAGCAGCGGGTCCAGGGGACAGACCGAGCAGTACTTC. It codes for CASSGSRGQTEQYF.